This passage covers 17 T cell receptor beta chains from one sample sequenced in a study of blood T cell repertoires in COVID-19. Data came from immunoSEQ multiplex PCR; TCRdb stores just in-frame clones and leaves some out. The table has about 180,000 clones, roughly 84% seen once. Sequenced material: peripheral blood. The receptors were gathered from a woman between 50 and 59 years old with COVID-19, enrolled during active disease.

V and J are TRBV5-5 and TRBJ1-1; TRBD1 might be the D (5 bases). Germline V gene lookup returns CDR1 SGHKS and CDR2 YYEKEE (reference sequence). The ends were cut back, 3 bases at V and 5 bases at J, with 14 bases in the middle. This CDR3 is 14 amino acids long. The CDR3: CASSSWEGRTEAFF. The DNA of the CDR3 is TGTGCCAGCAGCTCCTGGGAGGGGCGGACTGAAGCTTTCTTT.

The CDR3, as DNA: TGTGCCAGCCGGTCAAGTCCACGCGATGAGCAGTTCTTC. This sequence encodes CASRSSPRDEQFF. The chain uses TRBV28 and TRBJ2-1; D is uncertain. The CDR3 extends over 13 amino acids. Germline assignment: CDR1 MDHEN and CDR2 SYDVKM. The V and J ends lost 8 bases and 8 bases respectively, with 16 bases between them.

The chain couples TRBV7-9 to TRBJ1-1; D is uncertain. CDR1 SEHNR and CDR2 FQNEAQ come from the germline V gene (reference sequence). This CDR3 region has 13 residues. V was cut by 5 bases and J by 4 bases, with 11 bases left in between. As DNA, the CDR3 is TGTGCCAGCAGCCCACCTTCGGGCACTGAAGCTTTCTTT. Translated, it gives CASSPPSGTEAFF.

The chain carries TRBV27 and TRBJ1-3; the match to TRBD1 covers 7 bases. Germline CDR1 is MNHEY and CDR2 is SMNVEV (reference sequence). The CDR3 runs to 14 residues. V trimming: 6 bases; J trimming: 2 bases; junction bases outside the gene matches: 4. CDR3 protein: CASSRQGAGNTIYF. DNA of the CDR3: TGTGCCAGCAGCCGTCAGGGGGCTGGAAACACCATATATTTT.

This clone was observed a single time. V gene TRBV12-3 or TRBV12-4 combines with J gene TRBJ2-5, with D maybe TRBD1 (6 bases). The CDR3 length is 13 residues. The V gene lost 6 bases and the J gene lost 3 bases, with 11 bases spanning the gap. CDR3 sequence: CASRVTGEETQYF. The CDR3 DNA sequence: TGTGCCAGCAGGGTGACAGGAGAAGAGACCCAGTACTTC.

The chain uses TRBV20-1 and TRBJ1-1, with D hard to call. Looked up from germline, CDR1 is DFQATT and CDR2 is SNEGSKA (reference sequence). The V gene lost 6 bases and the J gene lost 2 bases, with 25 bases spanning the gap. The CDR3 extends over 17 amino acids. The CDR3 region is CSASNSLQNPSNTEAFF. In nucleotides, the CDR3 is TGCAGTGCCAGTAACAGCCTCCAGAACCCCTCTAACACTGAAGCTTTCTTT.

The V and J genes are TRBV4-1 and TRBJ1-2; 7 positions agree with TRBD1. The V gene's germline CDR1 is MGHRA and CDR2 YSYEKL. The CDR3 runs 15 residues. Trimming cost V 1 base and J 4 bases; bases outside gene matches: 6. CDR3 sequence: CASSQVLTGSYGYTF. For the CDR3, the DNA is TGCGCCAGCAGCCAAGTCCTGACAGGGAGCTATGGCTACACCTTC.

The V call is TRBV7-9, the J call TRBJ2-5; the match to TRBD2 covers 11 bases. CDR3 length: 15 amino acids. The germline gives CDR1 SEHNR, CDR2 FQNEAQ (reference sequence). V trimming: 1 base; J trimming: 4 bases; junction bases outside the gene matches: 2. CDR3 nucleotides: TGTGCCAGCAGCTTAGAGGGGACTAGCGGAGAGACCCAGTACTTC. Its translation: CASSLEGTSGETQYF.

V is TRBV9 and J is TRBJ2-1; D is unresolved. Trimming pared 5 bases from V and 0 bases from J, leaving 12 bases between. This CDR3 is 15 amino acids long. Germline values: CDR1 SGDLS, CDR2 YYNGEE. In DNA form, the CDR3 reads TGTGCCAGCAGTAAGACGGAGAGCTCCTACAATGAGCAGTTCTTC. This codes for CASSKTESSYNEQFF.

This clone was seen once. The chain links TRBV5-1 to TRBJ2-7; 8 nucleotides line up with TRBD1. After removal of 2 bases from V and 4 bases from J, the junction contained 11 bases not matched to a gene. Per the germline V gene, CDR1 is SGHRS and CDR2 is YFSETQ. CDR3 size: 16 residues. The CDR3 DNA reads TGCGCCAGCAGCTTCGAGGGACAGGATTACTTTTACGAGCAGTACTTC. As protein: CASSFEGQDYFYEQYF. Based on the CDR3 plus reference TRBV5-1 and TRBJ2-7, the full variable domain is KAGVTQTPRYLIKTRGQQVTLSCSPISGHRSVSWYQQTPGQGLQFLFEYFSETQRNKGNFPGRFSGRQFSNSRSEMNVSTLELGDSALYLCASSFEGQDYFYEQYFGPGTRLTVT.

V usage is TRBV5-1 and J usage is TRBJ2-7, with D possibly being TRBD2 (6 bases). This CDR3 spans 14 amino acids. In germline, CDR1 is SGHRS, CDR2 YFSETQ. The V end lost 0 bases, the J end lost 5 bases, and 12 bases lay between the germline ends. The CDR3 DNA sequence: TGCGCCAGCAGCTTGGGTCTTGGAGGGGACGAGCAGTACTTC. It encodes CASSLGLGGDEQYF.

The chain couples TRBV5-6 to TRBJ2-7; no definite D call. CDR1 and CDR2 (germline): SGHDT, YYEEEE. The CDR3 runs 12 residues. V was cut by 4 bases and J by 4 bases, with 9 bases left in between. DNA of the CDR3: TGTGCCAGCAGCAACCGTCGGTACGAGCAGTACTTC. Translation gives CASSNRRYEQYF. Based on the CDR3 plus reference TRBV5-6 and TRBJ2-7, the full variable domain is DAGVTQSPTHLIKTRGQQVTLRCSPKSGHDTVSWYQQALGQGPQFIFQYYEEEERQRGNFPDRFSGHQFPNYSSELNVNALLLGDSALYLCASSNRRYEQYFGPGTRLTVT.

J is TRBJ2-3 and V is TRBV4-3; D remains ambiguous. Trimming removed 1 base from V and 1 base from J, with 12 bases in between. The CDR3 consists of 16 residues. CDR1 LGHNA and CDR2 YSLEER come from the germline V gene. CDR3 protein: CASSQAASRGTDTQYF. CDR3 sequence (DNA): TGCGCCAGCAGCCAAGCGGCAAGCCGGGGCACAGATACGCAGTATTTT.

There are a few counts of this clone. CDR3 coding DNA: TGTGCCATCAGTGAGTCTGGGGGGAGGAACTATGGCTACACCTTC. Translated: CAISESGGRNYGYTF. This rearrangement joins TRBV10-3 to TRBJ1-2; D is perhaps TRBD1 (5 bases). The CDR3 consists of 15 residues. Germline values: CDR1 ENHRY, CDR2 SYGVKD. Trimming removed 0 bases at V and 2 bases at J, with 10 bases between.

This rearrangement joins TRBV28 to TRBJ1-6; maybe TRBD1 (6 bases). Germline V CDR1 and CDR2: MDHEN, SYDVKM. This CDR3 spans 15 amino acids. V lost 6 bases and J 4 bases, leaving 13 bases between the germline ends. DNA for the CDR3: TGTGCCAGCAGGGATGGACAGCTGTATAATTCACCCCTCCACTTT. Translating gives CASRDGQLYNSPLHF.

The chain couples TRBV7-9 to TRBJ1-1; TRBD1 matches at 7 bases. Per germline, CDR1 SEHNR and CDR2 FQNEAQ (reference sequence). V was pared by 6 bases and J by 4 bases, with 2 bases of the junction left unmatched. This CDR3 contains 12 residues. In nucleotides, the CDR3 is TGTGCCAGCAGGGCAGGGGGCACTGAAGCTTTCTTT. Residues: CASRAGGTEAFF.

The J gene is TRBJ2-7, the V gene TRBV27, with D possibly being TRBD2 (5 bases). Germline V CDR1 and CDR2: MNHEY, SMNVEV (reference sequence). V was clipped by 6 bases and J by 6 bases, with 15 bases between them. The CDR3 is made up of 13 amino acids. This CDR3 reads CASSDPGIAEQYF. DNA for the CDR3: TGTGCCAGCAGCGATCCGGGAATAGCCGAGCAGTACTTC.